The TCR beta chain described here comes from a study of blood T cell repertoires in COVID-19. Study summary: Sites across the United States, Italy and Spain contributed samples from acute and convalescent COVID-19.

Study processing details: Reference gene primer amplification yielded estimated nucleated cell counts. The method was immunoSEQ multiplex PCR; TCRdb's version includes in-frame clones alone and lacks a portion of them. From that table come the V and J calls and clone size; the DNA was used to work out D and trimming. The sample shows around 76,000 clones, around 76% of them seen only once. Material for sequencing was peripheral blood. This TCR came from an elderly woman with active or convalescent COVID-19.

The CDR3 is CASSSQGGGYTF. The CDR3 DNA reads as TGTGCCAGCAGCTCGCAGGGAGGAGGCTACACCTTC. The chain carries TRBV11-1 and TRBJ1-2; a weak D match, TRBD1 (5 bases). V shed 4 bases and J shed 8 bases, with 11 bases lying between them. Germline assignment: CDR1 SGHAT and CDR2 FQDESV (reference sequence). This CDR3 comprises 12 residues.